Presented here are 21 T cell receptor beta chains from one specimen sequenced in a study of identical twins. TCRdb re-derived calls from the 5' RACE reads in MiXCR, one entry per CDR3 protein. The sample lists about 250,000 distinct CDR3 sequences, about 8.5% occurring once. This same sample was also part of a study on yellow fever vaccine responses in identical twins.

The source material was CD8+ T cells sorted from blood. Every receptor here comes from a woman aged 18-35 years in good health.

The table lists this clonotype with a few counts. The chain recombines TRBV5-1 with TRBJ2-2, with D tentatively TRBD1 (6 bases). The CDR3 is made up of 16 amino acids. The germline V and J ends were trimmed by 1 base and 7 bases, with 17 bases remaining between them. Per germline, CDR1 SGHRS and CDR2 YFSETQ. CDR3 nucleotides: TGCGCCAGCAGCTTGCCGGCTCAAGGGGGTTTCGGGGAGCTGTTTTTT. Encoded protein: CASSLPAQGGFGELFF.

The chain couples TRBV12-3 or TRBV12-4 to TRBJ2-6, with 10 bases that match TRBD2. Losses at the gene ends were 10 bases for V and 0 bases for J; bases not matched to a gene: 15. CDR3 length: 19 amino acids. The CDR3 region has the DNA TGTGCCATCTTCTTTGCCCCAGGACTAGCGGTCTCTGGGGCCAACGTCCTGACTTTC. This encodes CAIFFAPGLAVSGANVLTF.

The J gene is TRBJ2-1, the V gene TRBV5-5; possible D gene TRBD2, 7 bases. V was shortened by 5 bases and J by 10 bases, with 19 bases between the two germline ends. From germline, CDR1 is SGHKS and CDR2 YYEKEE (reference sequence). The CDR3 spans 14 residues. This CDR3 reads CASRIGGGSGEQFF. The CDR3, as DNA: TGTGCCAGCAGAATAGGGGGGGGTTCAGGGGAGCAGTTCTTC.

The chain combines TRBV3-1 with TRBJ2-2, with 12 bases aligning to TRBD2. V shed 1 base, J shed 3 bases, and the junction held 9 bases outside the gene matches. Germline V gene lookup returns CDR1 LGHDT and CDR2 YNNKEL (reference sequence). The CDR3 has 19 residues. CDR3: CASSQVSSGGATYTGELFF. The DNA of the CDR3 is TGTGCCAGCAGCCAAGTATCTAGCGGGGGGGCCACGTACACCGGGGAGCTGTTTTTT. Looking up the rest from reference TRBV3-1 and TRBJ2-2 gives the full variable domain: DTAVSQTPKYLVTQMGNDKSIKCEQNLGHDTMYWYKQDSKKFLKIMFSYNNKELIINETVPNRFSPKSPDKAHLNLHINSLELGDSAVYFCASSQVSSGGATYTGELFFGEGSRLTVL.

There are many counts of this clonotype. An end of the junction does not agree with germline; a read error may underlie this. V usage is TRBV28 and J usage is TRBJ2-4, with D possibly being TRBD2 (6 bases). The CDR3 has 13 residues. Germline values: CDR1 MDHEN, CDR2 SYDVKM. CDR3 residues: CASTGSGGTGANF. For the CDR3, the DNA is TGTGCCAGCACCGGTAGTGGCGGGACCGGAGCCAACTTC.

This clonotype was observed a handful of times. The chain uses TRBV29-1 and TRBJ2-7; D may correspond to TRBD1 or TRBD2 (5 bases each). The CDR3 loop spans 14 amino acids. Germline CDR1 is SQVTM and CDR2 is ANQGSEA. V lost 4 bases, J lost 0 bases, and 13 bases lay in between. The CDR3 DNA follows: TGCAGCGTTGTCAACCGGGACGTCTCCTACGAGCAGTACTTC. Amino acids: CSVVNRDVSYEQYF.

This clonotype was seen many times. J is TRBJ2-2 and V is TRBV12-3 or TRBV12-4; TRBD2 is a possible D gene (5 bases). CDR3 length: 12 residues. Trimming took off 7 bases at V and 6 bases at J, with 9 bases between the two ends. In DNA, the CDR3 is TGTGCCAGCAAGGACTGGGCCGGGGAGCTGTTTTTT. Translated, it gives CASKDWAGELFF.

This chain links TRBV6-1 with TRBJ2-1; 9 bases match TRBD2. Per germline, CDR1 MNHNS and CDR2 SASEGT. This CDR3 has 15 amino acids. The junction had 5 bases not matched to a gene; V was cut back by 6 bases and J by 2 bases. CDR3 amino acids: CASRTLAGPYNEQFF. The CDR3 DNA reads as TGTGCCAGCAGAACTCTAGCGGGACCCTACAATGAGCAGTTCTTC.

The chain is built from TRBV12-3 or TRBV12-4 and TRBJ2-4; D call uncertain. The V and J ends lost 5 bases and 3 bases respectively, with 11 bases between them. The CDR3 loop spans 14 amino acids. CDR3: CASSPTVGKNIQYF. Written as DNA, the CDR3 is TGTGCCAGCAGTCCTACAGTGGGCAAAAACATTCAGTACTTC.

This clonotype has a handful of counts. CDR3 protein: CASSWGDTNYGYTF. CDR3 in DNA: TGTGCCAGCAGTTGGGGCGACACTAACTATGGCTACACCTTC. The rearrangement links TRBV7-9 to TRBJ1-2; a possible D gene is TRBD1 (5 bases). This CDR3 is 14 amino acids long. Between the trimmed V and J ends, which lost 6 bases and 0 bases, there was a span of 11 bases. Germline-derived CDR1 and CDR2 are SEHNR and FQNEAQ (reference sequence).

This clonotype appeared a few times. The chain carries TRBV3-1 and TRBJ2-7; 7 nucleotides agree with TRBD2. CDR1 and CDR2 (germline): LGHDT, YNNKEL (reference sequence). The CDR3 length is 17 residues. With V trimmed by 0 bases and J by 6 bases, 14 bases remained unmatched. CDR3 region: CASSQEPLPSAGSEQYF. CDR3 coding DNA: TGTGCCAGCAGCCAAGAACCCCTTCCCTCAGCGGGGAGCGAGCAGTACTTC.

V usage is TRBV20-1 and J usage is TRBJ2-5; no firm D call. CDR3 size: 10 residues. The V gene's germline CDR1 is DFQATT and CDR2 SNEGSKA (reference sequence). V lost 5 bases to trimming and J lost 7 bases, with 8 bases between them. CDR3: CSALRGTQYF. CDR3 DNA sequence: TGCAGTGCTCTGCGAGGGACCCAGTACTTC.

This clonotype was seen only a few times. The V call is TRBV9, the J call TRBJ2-7; the match to TRBD1 covers 12 bases. The junction had 5 bases not matched to a gene; V was cut back by 4 bases and J by 6 bases. The CDR3 extends over 14 amino acids. The germline V gene encodes CDR1 SGDLS and CDR2 YYNGEE. The CDR3 region is CASSTGQGAGEQYF. The CDR3 coding sequence is TGTGCCAGCAGCACGGGACAGGGGGCTGGCGAGCAGTACTTC.

The V call is TRBV13, the J call TRBJ1-3; D is unresolved. From germline, CDR1 is PRHDT and CDR2 FYEKMQ (reference sequence). CDR3 length: 15 residues. V was clipped by 4 bases and J by 0 bases, with 10 bases between them. This CDR3 reads CASSSYQSSGNTIYF. Written as DNA, the CDR3 is TGTGCCAGCAGCTCGTACCAGAGCTCTGGAAACACCATATATTTT.

V is TRBV20-1 and J is TRBJ2-1; 11 bases map to TRBD1. This CDR3 is built from 15 residues. V shed 3 bases and J 6 bases; nucleotides not matched to a gene: 7. CDR1 is DFQATT, CDR2 SNEGSKA, per germline (reference sequence). CDR3 nucleotide sequence: TGCAGTGCTAGGGACAGGGGGCGGTACCTCAATGAGCAGTTCTTC. It encodes CSARDRGRYLNEQFF.

The chain is built from TRBV15 and TRBJ2-7; D unresolved. The CDR3 length is 15 residues. The ends were cut back, 3 bases at V and 0 bases at J, with 12 bases in the middle. Per the germline V gene, CDR1 is LNHNV and CDR2 is YYDKDF (reference sequence). CDR3 in DNA: TGTGCCACCAGCAGTTCCCCAGACACCTCCTACGAGCAGTACTTC. The encoded protein is CATSSSPDTSYEQYF.

In its sample, this clonotype was seen a few times. This chain links TRBV27 with TRBJ1-4; tentative D call: TRBD1 (5 bases). V was trimmed by 4 bases and J by 0 bases, leaving 9 bases between them. Germline V gene data show CDR1 as MNHEY and CDR2 as SMNVEV (reference sequence). This CDR3 is 15 amino acids long. CDR3 amino acids: CASSSRGATNEKLFF. The CDR3 DNA is TGTGCCAGCAGTTCCCGGGGGGCAACTAATGAAAAACTGTTTTTT.

V is TRBV28 and J is TRBJ2-1; D remains ambiguous. Trimming removed 2 bases at V and 0 bases at J, with 8 bases between. The germline V gene encodes CDR1 MDHEN and CDR2 SYDVKM. This CDR3 is built from 15 residues. CDR3 DNA sequence: TGTGCCAGCAGTTTAGACGCTAGCTCCTACAATGAGCAGTTCTTC. It yields the protein CASSLDASSYNEQFF.

This clonotype appeared a few times. The CDR3 reads CASSSRPGGEGSYEQYF. The DNA of the CDR3 is TGTGCCAGCAGCTCCCGTCCGGGCGGGGAAGGGTCCTACGAGCAGTACTTC. The V gene is TRBV7-9, the J gene TRBJ2-7, with D perhaps matching TRBD2 (6 bases). The V end was cut by 4 bases, the J end by 1 base, with 20 bases between. The CDR3 is 17 amino acids. CDR1 and CDR2 (germline): SEHNR, FQNEAQ (reference sequence). Together with reference TRBV7-9 and TRBJ2-7, the CDR3 gives the full variable domain: DTGVSQNPRHKITKRGQNVTFRCDPISEHNRLYWYRQTLGQGPEFLTYFQNEAQLEKSRLLSDRFSAERPKGSFSTLEIQRTEQGDSAMYLCASSSRPGGEGSYEQYFGPGTRLTVT.

The rearrangement links TRBV6-1 to TRBJ2-5; 7 bases agree with TRBD1. Germline V gene sequence: CDR1 MNHNS, CDR2 SASEGT. With V trimmed by 6 bases and J by 1 base, 5 bases remained unmatched. CDR3 length: 14 amino acids. CDR3 in amino acids: CASSPTGVQETQYF. CDR3 DNA: TGTGCCAGCAGCCCCACAGGGGTCCAAGAGACCCAGTACTTC.

This clonotype has just a few counts. The chain couples TRBV5-1 to TRBJ2-3; D is tentatively TRBD1 or TRBD2 (5 bases each). Per the germline V gene, CDR1 is SGHRS and CDR2 is YFSETQ. The V gene lost 2 bases and the J gene lost 4 bases, with 11 bases spanning the gap. The CDR3 totals 14 residues. The CDR3, as DNA: TGCGCCAGCAGCTTAGAGCAGGGACCAGATACGCAGTATTTT. This gives the protein CASSLEQGPDTQYF.